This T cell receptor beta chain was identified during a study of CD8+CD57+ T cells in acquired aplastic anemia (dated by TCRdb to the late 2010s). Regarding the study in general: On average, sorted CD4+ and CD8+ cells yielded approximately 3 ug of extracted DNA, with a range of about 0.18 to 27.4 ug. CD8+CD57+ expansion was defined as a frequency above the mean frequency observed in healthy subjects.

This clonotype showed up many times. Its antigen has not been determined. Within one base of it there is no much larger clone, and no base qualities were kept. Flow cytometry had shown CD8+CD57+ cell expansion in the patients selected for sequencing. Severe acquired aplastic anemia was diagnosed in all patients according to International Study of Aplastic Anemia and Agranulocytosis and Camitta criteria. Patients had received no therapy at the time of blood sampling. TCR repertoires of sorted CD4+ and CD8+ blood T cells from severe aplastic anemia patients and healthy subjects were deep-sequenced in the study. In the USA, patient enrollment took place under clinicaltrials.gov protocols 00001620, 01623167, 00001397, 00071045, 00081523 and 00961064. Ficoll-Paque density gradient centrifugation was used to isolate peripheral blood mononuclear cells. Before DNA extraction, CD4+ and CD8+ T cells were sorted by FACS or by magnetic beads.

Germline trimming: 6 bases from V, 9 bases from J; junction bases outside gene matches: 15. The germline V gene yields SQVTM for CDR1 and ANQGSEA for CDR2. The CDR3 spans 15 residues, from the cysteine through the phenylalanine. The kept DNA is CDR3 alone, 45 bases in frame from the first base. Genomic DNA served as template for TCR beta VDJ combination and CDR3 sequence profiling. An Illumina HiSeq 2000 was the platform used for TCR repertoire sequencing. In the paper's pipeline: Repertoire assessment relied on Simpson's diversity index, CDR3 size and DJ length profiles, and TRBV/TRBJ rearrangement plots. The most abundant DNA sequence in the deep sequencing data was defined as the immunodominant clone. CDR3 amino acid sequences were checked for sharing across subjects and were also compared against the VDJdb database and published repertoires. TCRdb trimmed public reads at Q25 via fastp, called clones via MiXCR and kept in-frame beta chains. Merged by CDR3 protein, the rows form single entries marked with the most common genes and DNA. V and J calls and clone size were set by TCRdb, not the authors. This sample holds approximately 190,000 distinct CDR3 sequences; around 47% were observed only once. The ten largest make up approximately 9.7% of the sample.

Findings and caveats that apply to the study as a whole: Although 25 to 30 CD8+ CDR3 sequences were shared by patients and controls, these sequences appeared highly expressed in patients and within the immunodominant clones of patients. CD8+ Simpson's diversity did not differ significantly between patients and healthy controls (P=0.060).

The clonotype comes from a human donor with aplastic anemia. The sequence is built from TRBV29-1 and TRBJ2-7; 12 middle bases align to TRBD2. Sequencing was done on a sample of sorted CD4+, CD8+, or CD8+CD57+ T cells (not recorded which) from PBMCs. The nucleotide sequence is TGCAGCGTCTCCGCCGGGACTAGCGGGTCATTAAGGCAGTACTTC. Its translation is CSVSAGTSGSLRQYF.